The entry below gives a single T cell receptor beta chain sequence along with its context. No cognate antigen has been identified for it. Base qualities are not recorded, but no much larger clone differs from it by a single base. TCRbeta CDR3 regions were amplified from genomic DNA by means of the immunoSEQ Assay, a bias-controlled multiplex PCR. In the source study's methods: Nucleated cell counts per sample were estimated from amplification of reference gene primers within the assay. To quantify the absolute abundance of each unique TCRbeta CDR3 rearrangement, sequence reads were collapsed and filtered. For each sample, productive Simpson clonality was calculated as the square root of Simpson's diversity index over productive rearrangements. The immuneACCESS repertoire file appears here via TCRdb, limited to in-frame rearrangements. These files lack a portion of the clones; in checked studies, under half of the deficit traces to unresolved V genes, and the cause of the others is not known. V and J calls and clone size follow that table, whereas D and trimming were derived from the DNA. For this sample the table gives 200,000 to 250,000 clones, of which roughly 85% were detected only once. The ten most abundant clones make up approximately 9% of the sample.

In the prospective study, participants were about 18 to 95 years old, resided in under 30 geographic areas of the United States, and were enrolled through a virtual design. To assign participants to cohorts, the prospective study relied on clinical history that participants themselves reported in a screening survey and a study questionnaire. In the prospective study, mobile phlebotomists collected whole blood, serum and a nasopharyngeal or oropharyngeal swab from each participant. Additional blood draws and questionnaires over an approximately 2-month period could optionally be provided by prospective study participants. Blood samples from the prospective study were shipped frozen or at room temperature prior to DNA extraction. This sample is drawn from a study of blood T cell repertoires in COVID-19 (TCRdb year 2020). The study in broad terms: The collaborator samples originated in the United States, Italy and Spain and spanned the acute and convalescent phases of COVID-19. The prospective study material was composed of cDNA or gDNA derived from T cells, B-cell-depleted T cells, or PBMCs. Subjects who had been exposed to COVID-19, were actively infected with it, or had recovered from it provided the deeply sampled blood TCRbeta repertoires that made up the dataset. The repertoires were released in a freely available public database meant as a resource for research on the immune response to SARS-CoV-2. The samples were drawn from two sources: the first 160 participants of the ongoing ImmuneRACE study, and some 1,300 subjects contributed by 6 global collaborators. Sample metadata almost always included a de-identified subject ID, COVID-19 status, age in years and sex. HLA class I and class II types, where available, came from metadata supplied by the sample provider rather than from assay-based typing. Summary of the overall study and its limitations: Clinical and demographic metadata were provided uncurated, with the amount varying by source and participant.

Trimming takes 5 bases off V and 9 bases off J; junction bases not matched to a gene: 6. Per the germline V gene (reference sequence), SEHNR is the CDR1 and FQNEAQ is the CDR2. The CDR3 runs 14 amino acids, cysteine and phenylalanine included. Here the CDR3 DNA is all that survives: 42 bases in frame from base 1. Sample: PBMCs or T cells enriched from blood (not recorded which). Rearrangement joined TRBV7-9 to TRBJ1-6, and TRBD1 aligns with 8 junction nucleotides. The clonotype originates from a woman aged 50 to 60 with acute COVID-19. The nucleotides read TGTGCCAGCAGCCTGACAGGGGACGGTTCACCCCTCCACTTT. It encodes CASSLTGDGSPLHF.